This TCR beta chain derives from a study of monozygotic twins with inflammatory bowel disease. General observations from the study: Diversity of TCRbeta measured by inverse Simpson was lower in IBD patients than in healthy co-twins. No repertoire similarity difference was seen between concordant and discordant twins; power was possibly limited.

On this clonotype: Its antigen is not identified.

With no T cell sorting beforehand, total RNA was isolated from whole blood. Each of TCRalpha and TCRbeta cDNA went through two nested PCRs, lasting 16 and 9 cycles. TCRdb re-called the 5' RACE reads and gives one entry per CDR3 protein, without DNA. Seen in this sample are 300,000 to 450,000 distinct CDR3 sequences; the ten most common clones hold 2.6%. Sequenced sample: blood. The TCR originated in a human donor with ulcerative colitis or Crohn's disease, or a healthy co-twin of an affected twin (not recorded which).

CDR3 sequence: CASSITGGNTEAFF. The chain is built from TRBV18 and TRBJ1-1; the TCRdb D gene call, TRBD1, has no DNA to confirm it. The germline CDR1 and CDR2 sequences are KGHSH and LQKENI. This CDR3 spans 14 amino acids.